These 16 T cell receptor beta chains originate from one sample sequenced in a study of cytomegalovirus exposure and HLA in healthy donors (dated by TCRdb to 2017 to 2019). Library preparation used the immunoSEQ multiplex PCR assay. The multiplex PCR relied on a mix of 60 forward primers for TCR Vbeta segments and 13 reverse primers for TCR Jbeta segments. TCRdb re-hosts the immuneACCESS table, in-frame sequences only. Its copies lack some clones; in the studies checked, an unresolved V gene accounts for under half of them, and the cause for the rest is not known. This sample comprises about 98,000 clones, roughly four fifths of them detected only once. Approximately 9.2% of the sample comes from the top ten. Sequencing input: PBMCs. Receptor source: a human donor in good health.

The rearrangement uses TRBV29-1 and TRBJ2-1; D uncertain. The V end was cut by 4 bases, the J end by 4 bases, with 8 bases between. Germline V gives CDR1 SQVTM, CDR2 ANQGSEA. The CDR3 runs 12 residues. The CDR3 DNA follows: TGCAGCGTTGTTCTAAAGTACAATGAGCAGTTCTTC. Its translation is CSVVLKYNEQFF.

This chain uses TRBV21-1 with TRBJ2-1; the table gives TRBD1 as D, unverified against the DNA. TRBV21-1 is a listed pseudogene. CDR3 length equals 13 residues. The CDR3 sequence: CASSKWGHNEQFF. As DNA, the CDR3 is TGTGCCAGCAGCAAGTGGGGCCACAATGAGCAGTTCTTC.

The chain couples TRBV30 to TRBJ2-2; TRBD2 matches 9 bases. The CDR3 sequence is 16 residues long. Germline trimming cut 0 bases from V and 7 bases from J; bases unmatched to any gene: 9. Germline assignment: CDR1 GTSNPN and CDR2 SVGIG (reference sequence). This chain's CDR3 is CAWSVVSGRIGGELFF. DNA for the CDR3: TGTGCCTGGAGTGTAGTTAGCGGGAGAATCGGCGGGGAGCTGTTTTTT.

V and J are TRBV5-4 and TRBJ1-6; D remains unclear. The CDR3 has 15 amino acids. Trimming removed 4 bases from V and 8 bases from J, with 16 bases in between. Germline CDR1 reads SGHNT; CDR2 reads YYREEE (reference sequence). CDR3 sequence (DNA): TGTGCCAGCAGCCGAACCCAGGTCGTGGATTCACCCCTCCACTTT. It specifies CASSRTQVVDSPLHF.

The chain has TRBV11-3 and TRBJ2-1; 12 bases agree with TRBD2. Looked up from germline, CDR1 is SGHNT and CDR2 is YENEEA. The CDR3 has 19 amino acids. V lost 5 bases, J lost 9 bases, and 20 bases stayed unmatched. The CDR3 DNA follows: TGTGCCAGCAGCCCACCGACTAGCGGGAGCTGGATGAGGCACCGTGAGCAGTTCTTC. Protein product: CASSPPTSGSWMRHREQFF.

The V and J genes are TRBV4-3 and TRBJ2-2; the match to TRBD2 covers 15 bases. Germline CDR1 LGHNA, CDR2 YSLEER. CDR3 length: 18 residues. The V gene end was trimmed by 0 bases and the J gene end by 5 bases; junction bases not matched to a gene: 4. Here the CDR3 reads CASSQEGLAGGGTGELFF. The CDR3 coding sequence is TGCGCCAGCAGCCAAGAGGGACTAGCGGGAGGAGGAACCGGGGAGCTGTTTTTT.

This rearrangement joins TRBV4-1 to TRBJ2-5, with 7 bases matching TRBD2. Germline V gives CDR1 MGHRA, CDR2 YSYEKL. The CDR3 extends over 14 amino acids. V lost 5 bases and J lost 3; bases outside the gene matches: 6. The CDR3 DNA reads TGCGCCAGCAGCTTTAGACTAGCAAAAGAGACCCAGTACTTC. Translating gives CASSFRLAKETQYF.

This clone was seen a single time. The CDR3 reads CASKGGGSGPSYNEQFF. Here the CDR3 DNA reads TGTGCCAGTAAGGGGGGGGGCAGCGGGCCTTCCTACAATGAGCAGTTCTTC. The rearrangement uses TRBV19 and TRBJ2-1; D might be TRBD2 (7 bases). The ends were cut back, 7 bases at V and 1 base at J, with 20 bases in the middle. Per the germline V gene, CDR1 is LNHDA and CDR2 is SQIVND (reference sequence). The CDR3 extends over 17 amino acids.

The chain recombines TRBV6-4 with TRBJ1-5; a possible D gene is TRBD1 (5 bases). This CDR3 has 14 residues. From germline, CDR1 is MRHNA and CDR2 SNTAGT. The V and J ends lost 3 bases and 6 bases respectively, with 12 bases between them. DNA of the CDR3: TGTGCCAGCAGTGAATCGGGGGGTGGTCAGCCCCAGCATTTT. Amino acid sequence: CASSESGGGQPQHF.

This clone was observed a few times. The rearrangement joins TRBV5-1 to TRBJ1-1; TRBD1 might be the D (5 bases). The germline CDR1 and CDR2 sequences are SGHRS and YFSETQ. With 0 bases removed from V and 2 bases from J, the gap between germline ends came to 8 bases. The CDR3 loop spans 14 amino acids. CDR3 bases: TGCGCCAGCAGCTTGGGACAGATTAACACTGAAGCTTTCTTT. As protein: CASSLGQINTEAFF.

This sequence joins TRBV7-8 and TRBJ1-1; 8 bases align to TRBD1. Germline V gene lookup returns CDR1 SGHVS and CDR2 FQNEAQ. The V segment lost 3 bases and the J segment 10 bases; nucleotides outside the gene matches: 7. There are 13 residues in the CDR3. The CDR3 nucleotides are TGTGCCAGCAGCTTCCGAGACAGGGGTGGAGCTTTCTTT. Encoded protein: CASSFRDRGGAFF. Full variable domain (remainder filled in from reference TRBV7-8 and TRBJ1-1): GAGVSQSPRYKVAKRGQDVALRCDPISGHVSLFWYQQALGQGPEFLTYFQNEAQLDKSGLPSDRFFAERPEGSVSTLKIQRTQQEDSAVYLCASSFRDRGGAFFGQGTRLTVV.

V gene TRBV6-5 combines with J gene TRBJ1-1; 8 bases agree with TRBD1. Trimming removed 7 bases from V and 4 bases from J; junction bases left unmatched: 11. This CDR3 comprises 15 residues. Germline-derived CDR1 and CDR2 are MNHEY and SVGAGI. The CDR3 here is CASTLTGAGGTEAFF. Written as DNA, the CDR3 is TGTGCCAGCACCTTGACAGGGGCAGGGGGCACTGAAGCTTTCTTT.

V and J are TRBV5-1 and TRBJ1-6, with D possibly matching TRBD1 (5 bases). V lost 4 bases and J 0 bases, leaving 11 bases between the germline ends. The CDR3 runs 16 residues. In germline, CDR1 is SGHRS, CDR2 YFSETQ. The CDR3 is CASSPGLSSYNSPLHF. The CDR3 region has the DNA TGCGCCAGCAGCCCGGGACTGAGCTCCTATAATTCACCCCTCCACTTT.

The chain carries TRBV5-6 and TRBJ2-7, with 8 bases aligning to TRBD2. After removal of 4 bases from V and 6 bases from J, the junction contained 6 bases not matched to a gene. The germline gives CDR1 SGHDT, CDR2 YYEEEE. This CDR3 is built from 13 residues. CDR3 DNA: TGTGCCAGCAGCCGAGGACTAGCCCGCGAGCAGTACTTC. Translated, it gives CASSRGLAREQYF.

This clone has just one count. The rearrangement uses TRBV4-3 and TRBJ2-7; D gene uncertain. The V end lost 2 bases, the J end lost 0 bases, and 14 bases lay between the germline ends. Germline loops: CDR1 LGHNA, CDR2 YSLEER. This CDR3 contains 16 residues. CDR3 DNA sequence: TGCGCCAGCAGCCAATTCTCCGCCAGGTCCTCCTACGAGCAGTACTTC. Translation gives CASSQFSARSSYEQYF.

The chain joins TRBV15 to TRBJ2-5; no clear D gene. The J call is doubtful: the DNA matches TRBJ2-7 better. Germline assignment: CDR1 LNHNV and CDR2 YYDKDF (reference sequence). The CDR3 has 13 residues. The CDR3 DNA follows: TGTGCCACCAGCAGAGGGAACTACAACGAGCAGTACTTC. Amino acid sequence: CATSRGNYNEQYF.